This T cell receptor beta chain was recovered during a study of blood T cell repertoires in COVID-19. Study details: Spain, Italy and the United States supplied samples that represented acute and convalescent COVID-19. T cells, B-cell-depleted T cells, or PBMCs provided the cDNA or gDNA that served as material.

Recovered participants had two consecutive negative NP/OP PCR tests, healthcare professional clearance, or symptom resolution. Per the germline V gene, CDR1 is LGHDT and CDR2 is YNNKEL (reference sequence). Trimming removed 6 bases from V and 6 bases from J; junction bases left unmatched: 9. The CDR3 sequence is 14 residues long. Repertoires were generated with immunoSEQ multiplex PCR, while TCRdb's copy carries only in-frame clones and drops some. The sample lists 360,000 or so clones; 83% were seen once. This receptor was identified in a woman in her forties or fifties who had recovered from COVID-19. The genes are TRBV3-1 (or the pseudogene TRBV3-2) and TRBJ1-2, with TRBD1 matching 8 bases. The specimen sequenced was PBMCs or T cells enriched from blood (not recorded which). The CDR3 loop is CASRLSGGRHGYTF. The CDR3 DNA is TGTGCCAGCAGGTTATCAGGGGGCCGACATGGCTACACCTTC.